The 17 T cell receptor beta chains below all came from one sample that was sequenced in a study of blood T cells in healthy people across ages (dated by TCRdb to between 2015 and 2017). Receptor libraries were prepared by 5' RACE. Sequencing used an Illumina HiSeq 2500. A second PCR of roughly 7 to 12 cycles was run with a J-beta primer mix and a sample-barcoded 5' primer. TCRdb itself trimmed the public reads at Q25 with fastp, ran MiXCR and retained productive beta chains. CDR3 protein sequences are deduplicated, and each keeps its most common genes and DNA. The sample profile shows some 710,000 distinct CDR3 sequences; over 20% of them were found once. The ten largest clonotypes hold about 22% of the sample. What was sequenced was blood. Receptor source: a man in his 70s in good health.

This clonotype was observed a handful of times. V and J are TRBV24-1 and TRBJ2-1; tentatively, D is TRBD1 (6 bases). V dropped 6 bases and J dropped 5 bases, with 19 bases sitting between them. This CDR3 region has 16 residues. Per the germline V gene, CDR1 is KGHDR and CDR2 is SFDVKD. CDR3 sequence (DNA): TGTGCCACCAGTTACCCCGGGACAAGGGCCGACAATGAGCAGTTCTTC. Protein: CATSYPGTRADNEQFF.

This clonotype has more than one count but fewer than ten. The chain is built from TRBV29-1 and TRBJ2-7, with D possibly TRBD2 on 7 matching bases. CDR1 is SQVTM and CDR2 is ANQGSEA in the germline V gene. Deletions cut 3 bases from V and 3 bases from J, with 15 bases between. The CDR3 runs 14 residues. CDR3 amino acids: CSVDLGRGGYEQYF. The CDR3 DNA follows: TGCAGCGTTGATTTAGGTAGGGGGGGCTACGAGCAGTACTTC.

This chain's CDR3 is CASSIDSNNEQFF. The CDR3 DNA sequence: TGTGCCAGCAGTATAGACAGTAACAATGAGCAGTTCTTC. V usage is TRBV12-3 or TRBV12-4 and J usage is TRBJ2-1, with D possibly matching TRBD1 (5 bases). This CDR3 is built from 13 residues. V was cut by 5 bases and J by 5 bases, with 10 bases left in between.

CDR3 sequence: CASSHNLAGGLETQYF. DNA for the CDR3: TGTGCCAGCAGCCACAATCTAGCGGGGGGGCTGGAGACCCAGTACTTC. The chain joins TRBV3-1 to TRBJ2-5; 12 bases map to TRBD2. The junction had 7 bases not matched to a gene; V was cut back by 3 bases and J by 5 bases. This CDR3 is 16 amino acids long. Germline-derived CDR1 and CDR2 are LGHDT and YNNKEL (reference sequence).

In the case of this clonotype: One end of the junction is discordant with germline, which a read error may explain. CDR3 amino acids: CASSLVTGLNNEQSF. DNA of the CDR3: TGTGCCAGCAGCTTAGTCACAGGTTTAAACAATGAGCAGTCCTTC. The chain carries TRBV7-9 and TRBJ2-1; D may be TRBD1 (5 bases). The germline gives CDR1 SEHNR, CDR2 FQNEAQ (reference sequence). The CDR3 contains 15 residues.

V and J are TRBV6-2 or TRBV6-3 and TRBJ2-4; D unresolved. The CDR3 contains 15 residues. In germline, CDR1 is MNHEY, CDR2 SVGEGT. Trimming took off 3 bases at V and 0 bases at J, with 9 bases between the two ends. The DNA of the CDR3 is TGTGCCAGCAGTTATGGAACCCTAGCCAAAAACATTCAGTACTTC. Translating it yields CASSYGTLAKNIQYF.

V usage is TRBV12-3 or TRBV12-4 and J usage is TRBJ1-1; D perhaps matches TRBD1 (6 bases). The CDR3 runs to 13 residues. Between the trimmed V and J ends, which lost 6 bases and 9 bases, there was a span of 17 bases. CDR3 amino acids: CASRRDTGPQAFF. The DNA of the CDR3 is TGTGCCAGCAGAAGGGACACCGGGCCCCAAGCTTTCTTT.

The chain joins TRBV5-1 to TRBJ1-4, with 12 bases that match TRBD1. The CDR3 length is 17 residues. Germline CDR1 SGHRS, CDR2 YFSETQ. J gave up 7 bases and V 4 bases, and 11 bases lay outside the gene matches. CDR3 sequence: CASSRGDRGQFGEKLFF. CDR3 nucleotide sequence: TGCGCCAGCAGCAGAGGGGACAGGGGGCAGTTTGGTGAAAAACTGTTTTTT.

The chain links TRBV12-3 or TRBV12-4 to TRBJ2-1; 9 bases align to TRBD2. The V and J ends lost 3 bases and 6 bases, in that order; junction bases with no gene match: 6. The CDR3 sequence is 15 residues long. The CDR3 protein is CASSFLASGINEQFF. CDR3 sequence (DNA): TGTGCCAGCAGTTTTTTGGCTAGCGGGATCAATGAGCAGTTCTTC.

The chain couples TRBV7-6 to TRBJ2-7; TRBD1 aligns across 7 bases. This CDR3 is 16 amino acids long. Germline CDR1 is SGHVS and CDR2 is FNYEAQ. The trim removed 6 bases at V and 10 bases at J, leaving 21 bases unmatched. The CDR3 here is CASSLYLSGQTGEQYF. Here the CDR3 DNA reads TGTGCCAGCAGTCTATACCTATCGGGACAGACGGGCGAACAGTACTTC.

The V call is TRBV12-5, the J call TRBJ2-4; possibly TRBD2 for D (5 bases). The V and J ends lost 6 bases and 2 bases respectively, with 17 bases between them. The germline V gene encodes CDR1 LGHNT and CDR2 FRNRAP. The CDR3 runs to 16 residues. The CDR3 reads CASGPETRETKNIQYF. CDR3 in DNA: TGTGCTAGTGGCCCCGAGACGAGGGAAACCAAAAACATTCAGTACTTC. Supplemented by reference TRBV12-5 and TRBJ2-4, the full variable domain reads DARVTQTPRHKVTEMGQEVTMRCQPILGHNTVFWYRQTMMQGLELLAYFRNRAPLDDSGMPKDRFSAEMPDATLATLKIQPSEPRDSAVYFCASGPETRETKNIQYFGAGTRLSVL.

There are a few counts of this clonotype. CDR3 coding DNA: TGTGCCAGCCTCAAGCGGGACAGAAGCTACGAGCAGTACTTC. Its translation: CASLKRDRSYEQYF. This sequence joins TRBV28 and TRBJ2-7; possibly TRBD1 or TRBD2 for D (7 bases each). CDR1 is MDHEN, CDR2 SYDVKM, per germline. There are 14 residues in the CDR3. Trimming left V 8 bases short and J 3 bases short, with 17 bases between.

This chain uses TRBV11-2 with TRBJ2-7, with D unresolved. Germline V lookup: CDR1 SGHAT, CDR2 FQNNGV. The CDR3 runs 14 residues. Trimming pared 1 base from V and 1 base from J, leaving 8 bases between. The CDR3 loop is CASSLGDVSYEQYF. CDR3 bases: TGTGCCAGCAGCTTAGGAGACGTGTCCTACGAGCAGTACTTC.

The rearrangement links TRBV4-3 to TRBJ2-3; D is unresolved. The J call may be faulty, since TRBJ1-5 better matches the DNA end. The CDR3 extends over 17 amino acids. The germline gives CDR1 LGHNA, CDR2 YSLEER. The CDR3 DNA reads as TGCGCCAGCAGCCAAGAGACTAGCGGGATCGTTGGAGATACGCAGCATTTT. Translated, it gives CASSQETSGIVGDTQHF.

The chain is built from TRBV12-3 or TRBV12-4 and TRBJ2-3; TRBD2 might be the D (5 bases). Trimming removed 5 bases at V and 0 bases at J, with 18 bases between. This CDR3 has 17 residues. CDR3 amino acids: CASSPTPRGISTDTQYF. DNA of the CDR3: TGTGCCAGCAGTCCCACCCCTCGAGGGATCAGCACAGATACGCAGTATTTT.

The chain recombines TRBV4-2 with TRBJ2-4; TRBD2 aligns across 10 bases. There are 18 residues in the CDR3. CDR1 and CDR2 from the germline V gene are LGHNA and YNFKEQ. V gave up 1 base and J gave up 3 bases; unmatched junction bases: 9. CDR3 region: CASSQGLAGAGDKNIQYF. The CDR3 region has the DNA TGTGCCAGCAGCCAAGGGCTAGCGGGGGCGGGGGACAAAAACATTCAGTACTTC.

V and J are TRBV9 and TRBJ2-2; D is perhaps TRBD2 (5 bases). Germline CDR1 reads SGDLS; CDR2 reads YYNGEE. This CDR3 is built from 14 residues. V lost 3 bases and J lost 2, with 8 bases in between. CDR3 DNA sequence: TGTGCCAGCAGCGGGACTCTTAACACCGGGGAGCTGTTTTTT. This codes for CASSGTLNTGELFF.